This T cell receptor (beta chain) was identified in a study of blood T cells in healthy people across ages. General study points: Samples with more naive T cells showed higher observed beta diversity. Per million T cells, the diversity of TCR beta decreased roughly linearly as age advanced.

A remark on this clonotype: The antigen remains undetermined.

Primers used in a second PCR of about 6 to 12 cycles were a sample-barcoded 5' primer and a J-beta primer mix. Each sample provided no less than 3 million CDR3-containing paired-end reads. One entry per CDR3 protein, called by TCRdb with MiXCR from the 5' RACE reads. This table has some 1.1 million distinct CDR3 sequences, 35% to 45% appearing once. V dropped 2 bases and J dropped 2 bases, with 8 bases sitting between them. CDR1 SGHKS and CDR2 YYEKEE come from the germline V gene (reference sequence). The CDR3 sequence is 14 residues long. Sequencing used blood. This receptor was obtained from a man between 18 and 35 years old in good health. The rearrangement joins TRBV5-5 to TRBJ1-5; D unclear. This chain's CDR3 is CASSFTDGNQPQHF. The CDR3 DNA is TGTGCCAGCAGCTTTACGGACGGCAATCAGCCCCAGCATTTT.